What follows describes a single TCR beta chain. Its matching antigen is unknown. The data belong to a study of shared clonotypes between healthy human individuals. The study, taken as a whole, reports: Represented genetic and exposure-history diversity was restricted by having few donors.

V lost 1 base, J lost 6 bases, and 17 bases lay in between. CDR3 length: 15 residues. Germline loops: CDR1 SGHKS, CDR2 YYEKEE (reference sequence). The assay ran at deep level. TCRdb's copy holds only in-frame clones and misses some; the assay was immunoSEQ multiplex PCR. The sample has about 1.1 million clones, around 77% seen once. Sequencing was done on a sample of memory CD4+ T cells from PBMCs. The subset denotes: CD45RA-negative fraction. The source is a man younger than 30 in good health. Some clones in this sample may be carry-over from other donors' samples. The J gene is TRBJ2-7, the V gene TRBV5-5; perhaps TRBD1 as D (5 bases). CDR3 in DNA: TGTGCCAGCAGCTTGCAGGGCCAGGCTGGCCTCGAGCAGTACTTC. Amino acids: CASSLQGQAGLEQYF.